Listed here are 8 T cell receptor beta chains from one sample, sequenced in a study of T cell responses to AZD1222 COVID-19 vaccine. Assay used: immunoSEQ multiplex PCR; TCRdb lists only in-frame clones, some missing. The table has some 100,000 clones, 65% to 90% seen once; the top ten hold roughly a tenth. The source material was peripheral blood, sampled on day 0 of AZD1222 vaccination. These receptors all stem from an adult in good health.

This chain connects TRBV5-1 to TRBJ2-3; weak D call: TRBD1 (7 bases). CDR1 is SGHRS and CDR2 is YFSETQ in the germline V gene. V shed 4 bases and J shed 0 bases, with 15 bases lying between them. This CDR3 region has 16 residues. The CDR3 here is CASSRSTGTSTDTQYF. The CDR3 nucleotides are TGCGCCAGCAGCCGGTCGACAGGGACTAGCACAGATACGCAGTATTTT.

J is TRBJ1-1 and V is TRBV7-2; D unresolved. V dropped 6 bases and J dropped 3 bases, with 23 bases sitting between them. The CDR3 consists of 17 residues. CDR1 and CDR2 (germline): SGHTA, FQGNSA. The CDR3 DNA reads TGTGCCAGCAGACTAGCGGAGAGAACGGTTTCGGACACTGAAGCTTTCTTT. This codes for CASRLAERTVSDTEAFF.

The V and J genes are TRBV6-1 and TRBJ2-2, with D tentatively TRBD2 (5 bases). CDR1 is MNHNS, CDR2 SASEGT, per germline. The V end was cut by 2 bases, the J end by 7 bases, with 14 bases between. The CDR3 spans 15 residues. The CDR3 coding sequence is TGTGCCAGCAGTGAACGAGGGAGTCGGGGCGGGGAGCTGTTTTTT. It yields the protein CASSERGSRGGELFF.

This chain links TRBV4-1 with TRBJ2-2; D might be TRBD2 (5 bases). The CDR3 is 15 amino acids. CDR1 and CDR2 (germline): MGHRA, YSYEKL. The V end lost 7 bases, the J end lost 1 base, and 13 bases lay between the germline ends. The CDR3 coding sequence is TGCGCCAGCAAAACTAGGGTCCTGAACACCGGGGAGCTGTTTTTT. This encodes CASKTRVLNTGELFF.

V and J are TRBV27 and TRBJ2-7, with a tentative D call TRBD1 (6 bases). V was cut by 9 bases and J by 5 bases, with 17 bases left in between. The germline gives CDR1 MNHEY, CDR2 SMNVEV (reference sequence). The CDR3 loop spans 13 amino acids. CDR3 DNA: TGTGCCAGGGGGGTACCTCAGGGGAACGAGCAGTACTTC. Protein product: CARGVPQGNEQYF.

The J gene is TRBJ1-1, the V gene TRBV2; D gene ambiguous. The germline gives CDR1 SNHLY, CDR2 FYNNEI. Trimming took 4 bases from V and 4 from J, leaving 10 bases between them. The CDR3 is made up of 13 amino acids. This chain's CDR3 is CASSGTEGTEAFF. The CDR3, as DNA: TGTGCCAGCAGTGGGACTGAGGGCACTGAAGCTTTCTTT.

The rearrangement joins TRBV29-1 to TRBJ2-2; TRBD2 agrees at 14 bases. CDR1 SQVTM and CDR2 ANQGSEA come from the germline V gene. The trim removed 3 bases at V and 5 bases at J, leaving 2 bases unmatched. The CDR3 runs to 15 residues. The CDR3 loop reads CSVETSGGATGELFF. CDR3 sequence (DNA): TGCAGCGTTGAGACTAGCGGGGGGGCTACCGGGGAGCTGTTTTTT.

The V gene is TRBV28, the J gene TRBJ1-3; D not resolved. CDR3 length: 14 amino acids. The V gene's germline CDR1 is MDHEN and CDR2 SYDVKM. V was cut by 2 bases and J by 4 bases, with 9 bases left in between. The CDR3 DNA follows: TGTGCCAGCAGTTTACGTCAGGCAGGAAACACCATATATTTT. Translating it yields CASSLRQAGNTIYF.